The 4 T cell receptor beta chains below were found in one sample sequenced in a study of prognosis after radiotherapy for stage I lung cancer. From genomic DNA, TCR beta CDR3 was amplified by two-round multiplex PCR. TRBV and TRBJ genes each had their own specific primers in first-round PCR. MiXCR was run by TCRdb on the multiplex PCR reads, yielding one entry per CDR3 protein. The sample holds about 12,000 distinct CDR3 sequences, 45% to 60% seen once. The sequences come from PBMCs, collected before or after stereotactic body radiation therapy (not recorded which). The receptors originated from a donor older than 45 with non-small cell lung cancer.

This chain joins TRBV12-3 or TRBV12-4 and TRBJ2-7; 9 bases agree with TRBD1. The CDR3 contains 14 residues. The ends lost 6 bases at V and 3 bases at J; junction bases unmatched: 6. In nucleotides, the CDR3 is TGTGCCAGCAGGTTGGACAGGGGTTTCTACGAGCAGTACTTC. It translates to CASRLDRGFYEQYF.

This clonotype was counted once. The J gene is TRBJ2-7, the V gene TRBV28, with D unclear. Trimming left V 3 bases short and J 6 bases short, with 9 bases between. There are 12 residues in the CDR3. Germline values: CDR1 MDHEN, CDR2 SYDVKM. The CDR3 DNA follows: TGTGCCAGCAGTTTTTTGGGTTCCGAGCAGTACTTC. Translating it yields CASSFLGSEQYF.

This clonotype rates as medium-sized. The J gene is TRBJ1-2, the V gene TRBV19; D is perhaps TRBD1 (6 bases). Germline CDR1 and CDR2: LNHDA and SQIVND (reference sequence). The CDR3 runs 14 residues. V lost 6 bases and J 2 bases, leaving 13 bases between the germline ends. CDR3 residues: CASSPGQLNYGYTF. In DNA, the CDR3 is TGTGCCAGTAGCCCGGGACAACTAAACTATGGCTACACCTTC.

To note about this clonotype: A read error likely explains this, since a far larger clone differs by one base. The chain employs TRBV6-4 and TRBJ2-7; 7 bases map to TRBD2. V lost 3 bases and J lost 6; bases outside the gene matches: 8. The CDR3 extends over 14 amino acids. Germline V lookup: CDR1 MRHNA, CDR2 SNTAGT. The CDR3 loop is CASSERGGLSEQYF. The CDR3, as DNA: TGTGCCAGCAGTGAGCGCGGGGGTCTTTCCGAGCAGTACTTC.